This TCR beta chain was sequenced during a study of blood T cell repertoires in COVID-19. Study-wide context: Material from acute and convalescent COVID-19 was sourced from the United States, Italy and Spain. T cells, B-cell-depleted T cells, or PBMCs provided the cDNA or gDNA that served as material.

In the original processing: How many nucleated cells were present was estimated from reference gene primer amplification. Only in-frame clones appear in the TCRdb table, and some are missing; sequencing was by immunoSEQ multiplex PCR. That table furnishes V, J and clone size, whereas the DNA furnished D and trimming. The data show fewer than 50,000 clones, roughly 70% seen once. The CDR3 consists of 16 residues. CDR1 and CDR2 from the germline V gene are LGHNA and YNFKEQ. After removal of 1 base from V and 7 bases from J, the junction contained 7 bases not matched to a gene. Seattle enrolled patients during active infection and tracked them longitudinally.

The chain has TRBV4-2 and TRBJ1-6; 7 positions agree with TRBD1. Sequenced sample: peripheral blood. This clonotype originated in a man in his 70s with COVID-19, enrolled during active disease. The CDR3 region has the DNA TGTGCCAGCAGCCAAGTGAGCGGCAGGGGGAATTCACCCCTCCACTTT. This encodes CASSQVSGRGNSPLHF.